These 15 T cell receptor beta chains came from one sample sequenced in a study of regulatory and conventional T cells in RAG deficiency. Clones were sequenced by immunoSEQ multiplex PCR, and TCRdb holds only the in-frame ones, with some missing. The sample gives some 21,000 clones, 95% to 97% of which show up once; roughly 1.3% is in the top ten. Blood CD4+ CD25-low CD127-high conventional T cells supplied the genomic DNA template. In addition, the sample was reused for a study of regulatory T cells. That source reports: The PCR used 52 TRBV and 13 TRBJ primers.

The material sequenced was CD25- CD4+ T cells sorted from blood. These receptor sequences come from a human donor in good health.

This clone was found once. The chain links TRBV2 to TRBJ2-2; perhaps TRBD1 as D (6 bases). CDR1 and CDR2 (germline): SNHLY, FYNNEI. V gave up 1 base and J gave up 5 bases, with 11 bases separating them. This CDR3 comprises 15 residues. CDR3 DNA: TGTGCCAGCAGTGAAGGCAGGGGAAGGACCGGGGAGCTGTTTTTT. Protein sequence: CASSEGRGRTGELFF.

The rearrangement uses TRBV28 and TRBJ1-3, with TRBD1 identical over 10 bases. V lost 4 bases to trimming and J lost 0 bases; unmatched junction nucleotides: 6. The CDR3 sequence is 17 residues long. In germline, CDR1 is MDHEN, CDR2 SYDVKM. Here the CDR3 reads CASSSGTGAFSGNTIYF. In nucleotides, the CDR3 is TGTGCCAGCAGTTCCGGGACAGGGGCCTTCTCTGGAAACACCATATATTTT. Together with reference TRBV28 and TRBJ1-3, the CDR3 gives the full variable domain: DVKVTQSSRYLVKRTGEKVFLECVQDMDHENMFWYRQDPGLGLRLIYFSYDVKMKEKGDIPEGYSVSREKKERFSLILESASTNQTSMYLCASSSGTGAFSGNTIYFGEGSWLTVV.

The V call is TRBV28, the J call TRBJ1-5; possible D gene TRBD1, 6 bases. V lost 2 bases to trimming and J lost 12 bases, with 14 bases between them. CDR1 and CDR2 from the germline V gene are MDHEN and SYDVKM. This CDR3 contains 13 residues. The CDR3 reads CASSLDRPQNQHF. The CDR3, as DNA: TGTGCCAGCAGTTTAGACAGGCCCCAAAACCAGCATTTT.

This sequence joins TRBV7-6 and TRBJ2-1; 8 nucleotides align to TRBD2. The germline gives CDR1 SGHVS, CDR2 FNYEAQ. With 0 bases clipped from V and 5 bases from J, the junction kept 9 bases outside the gene matches. The CDR3 has 17 amino acids. CDR3 in amino acids: CASSLALGRGADNEQFF. CDR3 DNA sequence: TGTGCCAGCAGCTTAGCGCTCGGGCGGGGGGCCGACAATGAGCAGTTCTTC.

CDR3 coding DNA: TGTGCCAGCACCAAACCCCTTTGGGCAAATGGCTACACCTTC. This codes for CASTKPLWANGYTF. The V gene is TRBV11-2, the J gene TRBJ1-2; D is undetermined. The germline V and J ends were trimmed by 7 bases and 6 bases, with 18 bases remaining between them. CDR1 and CDR2 (germline): SGHAT, FQNNGV. The CDR3 extends over 14 amino acids.

V and J are TRBV4-1 and TRBJ2-3; possible D gene TRBD2, 5 bases. The germline V gene has CDR1 MGHRA and CDR2 YSYEKL. V was shortened by 6 bases and J by 0 bases, with 13 bases between the two germline ends. The CDR3 loop spans 15 amino acids. CDR3 region: CASSQVRTSTDTQYF. CDR3 DNA sequence: TGCGCCAGCAGTCAGGTTCGGACTAGCACAGATACGCAGTATTTT.

CDR3 bases: TGTGCCTGGAGTACCGGGACAGGGGGCAACTATGGCTACACCTTC. Translated: CAWSTGTGGNYGYTF. The rearrangement links TRBV30 to TRBJ1-2; 12 nucleotides line up with TRBD1. The CDR3 covers 15 residues. The V gene's germline CDR1 is GTSNPN and CDR2 SVGIG (reference sequence). V was clipped by 2 bases and J by 2 bases; unmatched bases: 3.

The V and J genes are TRBV7-2 and TRBJ1-6; 7 bases map to TRBD1. The J segment lost 6 bases and the V segment lost 1 base, leaving 3 bases of the junction unmatched. From germline, CDR1 is SGHTA and CDR2 FQGNSA. The CDR3 contains 15 residues. The CDR3 reads CASSLDRGFNSPLHF. DNA for the CDR3: TGTGCCAGCAGCTTAGACAGGGGCTTTAATTCACCCCTCCACTTT.

The chain carries TRBV5-1 and TRBJ1-1, with TRBD1 matching 8 bases. The V segment lost 4 bases and the J segment 2 bases; nucleotides outside the gene matches: 4. Germline CDR1 and CDR2: SGHRS and YFSETQ. This CDR3 is built from 14 residues. The CDR3: CASSGRGLNTEAFF. CDR3 in DNA: TGCGCCAGCAGCGGCAGGGGGCTTAACACTGAAGCTTTCTTT.

The chain is built from TRBV7-9 and TRBJ1-3; D is ambiguous. Trimming left V 1 base short and J 1 base short, with 11 bases between. The CDR3 extends over 16 amino acids. Germline assignment: CDR1 SEHNR and CDR2 FQNEAQ (reference sequence). The CDR3 DNA follows: TGTGCCAGCAGCTTAGGAGGGTTGTTATCTGGAAACACCATATATTTT. Translating gives CASSLGGLLSGNTIYF.

The chain combines TRBV6-1 with TRBJ1-3; tentatively, D is TRBD1 (6 bases). The CDR3 contains 15 residues. Per germline, CDR1 MNHNS and CDR2 SASEGT. Trimming shortened V by 4 bases and J by 0 bases, and 10 bases separated the two germline ends. CDR3 residues: CASSAAGASGNTIYF. For the CDR3, the DNA is TGTGCCAGCAGTGCAGCAGGGGCCTCTGGAAACACCATATATTTT.

The chain recombines TRBV4-3 with TRBJ1-1, with 10 nucleotides matching TRBD1. Germline-derived CDR1 and CDR2 are LGHNA and YSLEER. V lost 0 bases, J lost 9 bases, and 10 bases stayed unmatched. CDR3 length equals 16 residues. In DNA form, the CDR3 reads TGCGCCAGCAGCCAAGATAGTGGCGGGACAGGGGATCAAGCTTTCTTT. Its translation: CASSQDSGGTGDQAFF.

CDR3 loop: CASSLDRRYTGELFF. Here the CDR3 DNA reads TGTGCCAGCAGCTTGGACAGGCGATACACCGGGGAGCTGTTTTTT. The chain couples TRBV5-4 to TRBJ2-2, with a weak D call TRBD1 (5 bases). The CDR3 sequence is 15 residues long. V lost 0 bases and J 3 bases, leaving 9 bases between the germline ends. The V gene's germline CDR1 is SGHNT and CDR2 YYREEE (reference sequence).

This clone was observed once. This chain joins TRBV27 and TRBJ1-1, with TRBD1 as a possible D gene (6 bases). The CDR3 is made up of 15 amino acids. Trimming left V 3 bases short and J 5 bases short, with 16 bases between. Germline assignment: CDR1 MNHEY and CDR2 SMNVEV (reference sequence). CDR3 DNA sequence: TGTGCCAGCAGTTTCCTGGACAGCCAGGGGACTGAAGCTTTCTTT. Translation: CASSFLDSQGTEAFF.

The rearrangement uses TRBV7-9 and TRBJ1-4, with D perhaps TRBD1 (6 bases). CDR1 and CDR2 (germline): SEHNR, FQNEAQ (reference sequence). Trimming left V 2 bases short and J 8 bases short, with 12 bases between. This CDR3 is built from 14 residues. The CDR3 DNA reads as TGTGCCAGCAGCTTAATGGGGACACCAGAAAAACTGTTTTTT. Translation: CASSLMGTPEKLFF.